This T cell receptor (beta chain) was observed in a study of post-analysis software for immune sequencing data (dated by TCRdb to between 2014 and 2017). Context from the whole study: Disease courses on record covered relapsing-remitting, secondary progressive and progressive-relapsing multiple sclerosis, though some patients had no subtype annotation. The patient repertoires were compared against around eleven previously published healthy control repertoires obtained from donors aged about 6 to 25 years. A subset of samples was prepared in parallel using single-end sample barcoding, then pooled and co-amplified after Illumina adapter ligation.

Broad study findings and their caveats: The control group was slightly older than the multiple sclerosis patient group. Normalized Chao1 diversity was significantly lower in multiple sclerosis patients than controls, suggesting substantial peripheral T-cell clonal expansion. Strong co-clustering of samples prepared in the same batch was shown by direct clustering with F measure, prompting a batch-effect correction. Patients showed significantly higher frequencies than controls for a handful of TRBV segments, among them TRBV5-6, TRBV5-1 and TRBV20-1.

To demonstrate the VDJtools post-analysis software, the study profiled TCR beta repertoires from the peripheral blood of about 13 young patients with multiple sclerosis. The multiple sclerosis patients were children and adolescents between roughly 6 and 16 years of age. With regard to this clonotype: The antigen it recognizes is unknown. Base qualities are not provided; no much larger clone lies one nucleotide away.

V and J lose 3 bases and 1 base, and a span of 15 bases separates them. The CDR3, cysteine through phenylalanine, is 16 amino acids long. Just the 48-base CDR3 DNA is kept, in frame starting at base 1. From the germline V gene, CDR1 is MGHRA and CDR2 is YSYEKL. The receptor library was made with PCR. TCRdb shows the sequencer as Illumina HiSeq 2500. To reduce PCR and sequencing biases, unique molecular identifiers were built into the TCR beta cDNA libraries. Roughly 0.5 million cDNA molecules were obtained per 1 to 10 million input T cells, so each molecule approximated one T cell. Patient libraries were prepared and sequenced with the same protocol used for the earlier healthy control dataset. Samples belonging to the same batch were prepared together, multiplexed and sequenced on a shared HiSeq lane. The authors' pipeline ran thus. MIGEC was used to process the raw barcoded reads, and molecular identifier groups with only a single read were discarded before consensus assembly and CDR3 extraction. VDJtools was used for post-analysis of the clonotype tables, and diversity was normalized by down-sampling every dataset to the size of the smallest sample. Repertoire overlap clustering matched CDR3 amino acid but not nucleotide sequences to correct batch-related cross-sample contamination. TCRdb reanalyzed the raw reads on its own, using fastp at Q25 for trimming and MiXCR for clone calling, and kept in-frame beta chains. When rows share a CDR3 protein, they turn into one entry using the most common DNA and genes. The V and J calls reflect TCRdb's pipeline rather than the authors' work. Counted in this sample were hundreds of thousands of distinct CDR3 sequences; about 57% of them appeared once. The ten largest clones take up under 6% of the sample.

The chain employs TRBV4-1 and TRBJ1-1, with a weak D call of TRBD1 (5 bases match). The clonotype originates from a girl aged 5 to 17 with multiple sclerosis. The source material was blood. CDR3 loop: CASSHRRAYRNTEAFF. The bases are TGCGCCAGCAGCCATCGCAGGGCCTACAGGAACACTGAAGCTTTCTTT.